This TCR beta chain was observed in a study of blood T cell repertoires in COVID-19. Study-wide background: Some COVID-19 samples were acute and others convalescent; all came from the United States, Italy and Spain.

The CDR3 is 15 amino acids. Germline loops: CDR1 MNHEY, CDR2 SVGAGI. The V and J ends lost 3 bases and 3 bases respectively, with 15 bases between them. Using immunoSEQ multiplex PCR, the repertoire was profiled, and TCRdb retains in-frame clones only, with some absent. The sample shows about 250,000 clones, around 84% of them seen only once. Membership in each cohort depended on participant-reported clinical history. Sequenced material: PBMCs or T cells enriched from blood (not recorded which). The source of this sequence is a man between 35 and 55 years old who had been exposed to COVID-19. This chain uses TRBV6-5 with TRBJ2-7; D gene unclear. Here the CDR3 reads CASSYGTGRRYEQYF. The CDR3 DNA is TGTGCCAGCAGTTATGGCACGGGTCGACGCTACGAGCAGTACTTC.